This TCR beta chain was recorded in a study of blood T cell repertoires in COVID-19. Across the study: The cDNA or gDNA used as material had been derived from T cells, B-cell-depleted T cells, or PBMCs.

With V trimmed by 4 bases and J by 3 bases, 12 bases remained unmatched. This CDR3 is 17 amino acids long. Per germline, CDR1 MNHEY and CDR2 SMNVEV (reference sequence). In the original analysis: Amplification from reference gene primers served as the basis for estimated nucleated cell counts. Sequencing was performed with immunoSEQ multiplex PCR; in TCRdb, only in-frame clones are kept and a portion is missing. That table supplies the V and J calls and clone size; D and trimming were determined from the DNA. The data show 15,000 or so clones, less than 90% seen once. This clonotype originated in a man in his forties with active or convalescent COVID-19. This sequence joins TRBV27 and TRBJ2-1; TRBD1 matches 7 bases. The sequencing sample was made of peripheral blood. The CDR3 DNA sequence: TGTGCCAGCAGTTCCCTCATGGACAGGCCTGACTACAATGAGCAGTTCTTC. Residues: CASSSLMDRPDYNEQFF.